The 7 T cell receptor beta chains below all came from one sample that was sequenced in a study of cytomegalovirus exposure and HLA in healthy donors. Primers included in the PCR were 60 Vbeta and 13 Jbeta primers. Method: immunoSEQ multiplex PCR; TCRdb's copy keeps in-frame clones and lacks some. The sample carries some 150,000 clones, approximately 77% recorded once. Sequencing was carried out using PBMCs. These receptors were taken from a woman between 40 and 50 years old in good health and CMV-seronegative.

The rearrangement joins TRBV12-5 to TRBJ2-6; the D is unclear. V lost 4 bases and J lost 4, with 8 bases in between. The CDR3 is 14 amino acids. CDR1 and CDR2 from the germline V gene are LGHNT and FRNRAP. This CDR3 reads CASGSPQGANVLTF. CDR3 nucleotide sequence: TGTGCTAGTGGTTCCCCACAGGGGGCCAACGTCCTGACTTTC.

The rearrangement links TRBV7-2 to TRBJ1-6; D possibly corresponds to TRBD1 (5 bases). There are 13 residues in the CDR3. The ends were cut back, 7 bases at V and 7 bases at J, with 11 bases in the middle. From germline, CDR1 is SGHTA and CDR2 FQGNSA. CDR3 in amino acids: CASTPQGNSPLHF. The CDR3 coding sequence is TGTGCCAGCACCCCCCAGGGCAATTCACCCCTCCACTTT.

The V call is TRBV15, the J call TRBJ1-2; D gene uncertain. This CDR3 comprises 14 residues. The germline V gene encodes CDR1 LNHNV and CDR2 YYDKDF (reference sequence). V was clipped by 0 bases and J by 3 bases, with 8 bases between them. The CDR3 DNA reads as TGTGCCACCAGCAGAGAAACGGGGTACTATGGCTACACCTTC. It translates to CATSRETGYYGYTF.

This chain uses TRBV7-3 with TRBJ2-2; 14 positions match TRBD2. The CDR3 contains 16 residues. The V gene's germline CDR1 is SGHTA and CDR2 FQGTGA. The trim removed 5 bases at V and 5 bases at J, leaving 4 bases unmatched. The CDR3 bases are TGTGCCAGCAGCCCCCGACTAGCGGGGGGGACCGGGGAGCTGTTTTTT. This sequence encodes CASSPRLAGGTGELFF.

V and J are TRBV7-9 and TRBJ1-1; D is unclear. This CDR3 is built from 15 residues. The germline V gene has CDR1 SEHNR and CDR2 FQNEAQ (reference sequence). V lost 1 base and J lost 1, with 10 bases in between. The CDR3 coding sequence is TGTGCCAGCAGCTTAGGCCACGCGTCGAACACTGAAGCTTTCTTT. Residues: CASSLGHASNTEAFF. Full variable domain (outside the CDR3, taken from reference TRBV7-9 and TRBJ1-1): DTGVSQNPRHKITKRGQNVTFRCDPISEHNRLYWYRQTLGQGPEFLTYFQNEAQLEKSRLLSDRFSAERPKGSFSTLEIQRTEQGDSAMYLCASSLGHASNTEAFFGQGTRLTVV.

DNA for the CDR3: TGTGCCAGCCAACCCACAGGGAGTGGTAAAATGAACACTGAAGCTTTCTTT. This gives the protein CASQPTGSGKMNTEAFF. The chain is built from TRBV19 and TRBJ1-1, with D perhaps matching TRBD1 (6 bases). V was cut by 9 bases and J by 0 bases, with 23 bases left in between. The CDR3 totals 17 residues. The germline gives CDR1 LNHDA, CDR2 SQIVND (reference sequence). The whole variable domain, filled in from reference TRBV19 and TRBJ1-1, reads DGGITQSPKYLFRKEGQNVTLSCEQNLNHDAMYWYRQDPGQGLRLIYYSQIVNDFQKGDIAEGYSVSREKKESFPLTVTSAQKNPTAFYLCASQPTGSGKMNTEAFFGQGTRLTVV.

The chain links TRBV5-6 to TRBJ1-4; 11 bases match TRBD1. This CDR3 region has 19 residues. The trim removed 2 bases at V and 3 bases at J, leaving 12 bases unmatched. Germline CDR1 SGHDT, CDR2 YYEEEE. The CDR3 DNA reads as TGTGCCAGCAGCTTTCCCCGGACAGGGGGCGAGGTAGCTAATGAAAAACTGTTTTTT. This sequence encodes CASSFPRTGGEVANEKLFF.